The clone carrying this T cell receptor (beta chain) was seen a single time. The data stem from a study of blood T cell repertoires in COVID-19. Generated by immunoSEQ multiplex PCR, the TCRdb table keeps only in-frame clones and is missing some. In the table there are more than 85,000 clones, about 79% of which are singletons. Germline loops: CDR1 KGHSH, CDR2 LQKENI. Trimming stripped 1 base from V and 0 bases from J, with 15 bases between. The length of the CDR3 is 17 residues. The specimen was peripheral blood. This TCR was recovered from a woman at least 80 years old with active or convalescent COVID-19. The chain links TRBV18 to TRBJ1-1, with a weak D call TRBD1 (6 bases). The CDR3 DNA is TGTGCCAGCTCACCACAGCGGCAGGGGCTGATGAACACTGAAGCTTTCTTT. It encodes CASSPQRQGLMNTEAFF.